One and the same sample provided the 18 T cell receptor beta chains below, sequenced in a study of CD8 T cells in Susac syndrome. RNA in amounts of roughly 0.5 to 1 ug was reverse transcribed with random hexamers. TCRdb itself ran the immunoSEQ multiplex PCR reads through MiXCR, one entry per CDR3 protein. The table includes fewer than 200,000 distinct CDR3 sequences, approximately 94% detected once. The specimen sequenced was CD4+ T cells from PBMCs. These receptors all come from a human donor in good health.

The V call is TRBV7-2, the J call TRBJ2-4; TRBD1 matches 7 bases. CDR1 is SGHTA, CDR2 FQGNSA, per germline. The CDR3 is 16 residues long. V lost 0 bases, J lost 6 bases, and 8 bases stayed unmatched. The CDR3 here is CASSLASGTALNIQYF. The CDR3 DNA follows: TGTGCCAGCAGCTTAGCCTCCGGGACAGCACTAAACATTCAGTACTTC.

The chain carries TRBV7-2 and TRBJ1-6, with a possible D match to TRBD1 (5 bases). CDR1 SGHTA and CDR2 FQGNSA come from the germline V gene. This CDR3 comprises 12 residues. The V end lost 3 bases, the J end lost 9 bases, and 6 bases lay between the germline ends. CDR3 nucleotides: TGTGCCAGCAGCTTGGACATTTCACCCCTCCACTTT. This codes for CASSLDISPLHF.

The V gene is TRBV18, the J gene TRBJ2-7; perhaps D is TRBD1 or TRBD2 (5 bases each). This CDR3 has 15 amino acids. With 3 bases removed from V and 3 bases from J, the gap between germline ends came to 15 bases. CDR1 is KGHSH and CDR2 is LQKENI in the germline V gene. CDR3 DNA: TGTGCCAGCTCACCGCTTCCGGGACCCTTCTACGAGCAGTACTTC. This sequence encodes CASSPLPGPFYEQYF.

This clonotype has a single count. The chain employs TRBV29-1 and TRBJ1-2; no clear D. This CDR3 region has 13 residues. V lost 6 bases and J 5 bases, leaving 16 bases between the germline ends. Germline assignment: CDR1 SQVTM and CDR2 ANQGSEA. Here the CDR3 DNA reads TGCAGCGTGAAAGCGGGCACCGGGTATGGCTACACCTTC. The encoded protein is CSVKAGTGYGYTF.

The chain employs TRBV18 and TRBJ1-3, with TRBD1 matching 7 bases. CDR1 is KGHSH and CDR2 is LQKENI in the germline V gene. V was pared by 1 base and J by 4 bases, with 10 bases of the junction left unmatched. The CDR3 extends over 17 amino acids. The CDR3 sequence is CASSPLPTGQNGNTIYF. The CDR3 coding sequence is TGTGCCAGCTCACCACTCCCGACAGGGCAGAACGGAAACACCATATATTTT. The full variable domain, rest sourced from reference TRBV18 and TRBJ1-3, is NAGVMQNPRHLVRRRGQEARLRCSPMKGHSHVYWYRQLPEEGLKFMVYLQKENIIDESGMPKERFSAEFPKEGPSILRIQQVVRGDSAAYFCASSPLPTGQNGNTIYFGEGSWLTVV.

The chain combines TRBV29-1 with TRBJ1-3; no definite D call. Germline assignment: CDR1 SQVTM and CDR2 ANQGSEA. CDR3 size: 13 residues. Trimming left V 6 bases short and J 4 bases short, with 13 bases between. The CDR3: CSVPGPQGNTIYF. The CDR3 DNA is TGCAGCGTCCCGGGCCCACAAGGAAACACCATATATTTT.

The table lists this clonotype with a count of one. The rearrangement uses TRBV20-1 and TRBJ1-5, with no clear D. The CDR3 totals 14 residues. Trimming removed 3 bases at V and 3 bases at J, with 12 bases between. Germline V lookup: CDR1 DFQATT, CDR2 SNEGSKA (reference sequence). CDR3 in DNA: TGCAGTGCTAGTAGAGCGGCGAACAATCAGCCCCAGCATTTT. This sequence encodes CSASRAANNQPQHF.

The genes are TRBV2 and TRBJ2-5, with a tentative D call TRBD1 (6 bases). Germline V gene sequence: CDR1 SNHLY, CDR2 FYNNEI. The germline V and J ends were trimmed by 4 bases and 1 base, with 19 bases remaining between them. The CDR3 extends over 17 amino acids. As DNA, the CDR3 is TGTGCCAGCAGTGCACACCACAGGGACCTACCCCAAGAGACCCAGTACTTC. Its protein is CASSAHHRDLPQETQYF.

As DNA, the CDR3 is TGTGCCTGGAGCGACTTCACCGGGACAGGGGCTGAAAAACTGTTTTTT. The encoded protein is CAWSDFTGTGAEKLFF. The J gene is TRBJ1-4, the V gene TRBV30; 10 nucleotides line up with TRBD1. The CDR3 totals 16 residues. J lost 7 bases, V lost 3 bases, and 11 bases had no gene match. Germline values: CDR1 GTSNPN, CDR2 SVGIG (reference sequence).

V and J are TRBV5-1 and TRBJ2-3; the match to TRBD1 covers 7 bases. CDR1 and CDR2 (germline): SGHRS, YFSETQ. V lost 2 bases, J lost 0 bases, and 15 bases stayed unmatched. The CDR3 runs to 19 residues. This CDR3 reads CASSFFPRSGTASTDTQYF. In nucleotides, the CDR3 is TGCGCCAGCAGCTTCTTCCCTCGTTCCGGGACAGCTAGCACAGATACGCAGTATTTT.

CDR3 DNA: TGTGCCAGCAGCGTTGGCCTAACTGAAGCTTTCTTT. The encoded protein is CASSVGLTEAFF. The V and J genes are TRBV9 and TRBJ1-1; D gene unclear. Germline assignment: CDR1 SGDLS and CDR2 YYNGEE. V gave up 2 bases and J gave up 5 bases, with 7 bases separating them. CDR3 length: 12 residues. Complete variable domain (other parts from reference TRBV9 and TRBJ1-1): DSGVTQTPKHLITATGQRVTLRCSPRSGDLSVYWYQQSLDQGLQFLIQYYNGEERAKGNILERFSAQQFPDLHSELNLSSLELGDSALYFCASSVGLTEAFFGQGTRLTVV.

V usage is TRBV20-1 and J usage is TRBJ1-4; a weak D match, TRBD1 (5 bases). The CDR3 runs 13 residues. V was trimmed by 1 base and J by 5 bases, leaving 8 bases between them. CDR1 and CDR2 (germline): DFQATT, SNEGSKA (reference sequence). CDR3 nucleotide sequence: TGCAGTGCTAGAGGTCAGGGAAATGAAAAACTGTTTTTT. Its protein is CSARGQGNEKLFF.

The genes are TRBV11-3 and TRBJ2-5; tentatively, D is TRBD2 (5 bases). Per the germline V gene, CDR1 is SGHNT and CDR2 is YENEEA. V lost 2 bases, J lost 4 bases, and 11 bases lay in between. CDR3 size: 14 residues. The CDR3 sequence: CASSLTPAVETQYF. DNA of the CDR3: TGTGCCAGCAGCTTAACTCCAGCGGTAGAGACCCAGTACTTC.

This chain connects TRBV2 to TRBJ1-2, with no clear D. The CDR3 covers 13 residues. Trimming pared 7 bases from V and 0 bases from J, leaving 9 bases between. Germline loops: CDR1 SNHLY, CDR2 FYNNEI. Here the CDR3 DNA reads TGTGCCAGCAAGGGCAGTTCTAACTATGGCTACACCTTC. Encoded protein: CASKGSSNYGYTF.

The rearrangement joins TRBV23-1 to TRBJ1-4; TRBD1 matches 9 bases. TRBV23-1 is an ORF, with its function uncertain. Losses at the gene ends were 2 bases for V and 2 bases for J; bases not matched to a gene: 12. The CDR3 runs to 19 residues. CDR3 residues: CASSQPPGQGVATNEKLFF. The CDR3 region has the DNA TGCGCCAGCAGTCAACCGCCGGGACAGGGAGTAGCGACTAATGAAAAACTGTTTTTT.

This clonotype was observed once. The rearrangement uses TRBV24-1 and TRBJ1-2; D is undetermined. The CDR3 runs 13 residues. The V end was cut by 0 bases, the J end by 8 bases, with 9 bases between. Germline CDR1 KGHDR, CDR2 SFDVKD. The CDR3 DNA reads TGTGCCACCAGTGATTTGCAGCGGGGAGGCTACACCTTC. It encodes CATSDLQRGGYTF.

The J gene is TRBJ2-2, the V gene TRBV5-1, with unresolved D. Trimming removed 5 bases from V and 5 bases from J, with 13 bases in between. CDR1 is SGHRS and CDR2 is YFSETQ in the germline V gene. This CDR3 comprises 14 residues. In DNA, the CDR3 is TGCGCCAGCAGTCGTACCTCATTTACCGGGGAGCTGTTTTTT. Its translation: CASSRTSFTGELFF.

This clonotype was recorded a few times. One end of the junction fails to match germline, which may point to a read error. The V gene is TRBV28, the J gene TRBJ1-6; D might be TRBD1 (6 bases). Germline CDR1 reads MDHEN; CDR2 reads SYDVKM. The CDR3 contains 14 residues. For the CDR3, the DNA is TGTGCCAGCAGTTTACACAGGGACGGTTCACCCCTCCATTTT. Protein: CASSLHRDGSPLHF.